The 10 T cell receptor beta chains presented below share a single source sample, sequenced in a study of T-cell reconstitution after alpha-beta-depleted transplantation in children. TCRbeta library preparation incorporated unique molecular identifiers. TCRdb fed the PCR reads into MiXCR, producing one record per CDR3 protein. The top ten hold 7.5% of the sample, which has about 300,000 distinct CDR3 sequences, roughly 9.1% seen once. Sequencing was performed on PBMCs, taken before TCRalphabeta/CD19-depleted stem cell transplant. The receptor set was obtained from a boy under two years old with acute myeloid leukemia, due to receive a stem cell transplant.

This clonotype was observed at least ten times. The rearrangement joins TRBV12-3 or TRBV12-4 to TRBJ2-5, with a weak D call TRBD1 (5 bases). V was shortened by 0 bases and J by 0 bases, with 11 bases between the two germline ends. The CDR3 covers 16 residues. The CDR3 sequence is CASSLASGLYQETQYF. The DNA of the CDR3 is TGTGCCAGCAGTTTAGCCTCAGGGCTGTACCAAGAGACCCAGTACTTC.

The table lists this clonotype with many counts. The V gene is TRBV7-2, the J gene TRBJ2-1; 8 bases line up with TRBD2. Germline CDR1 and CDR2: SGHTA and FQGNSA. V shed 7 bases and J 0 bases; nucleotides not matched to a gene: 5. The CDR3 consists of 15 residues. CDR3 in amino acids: CASTLAGSSYNEQFF. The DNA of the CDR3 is TGTGCCAGCACCCTAGCGGGCTCCTCCTACAATGAGCAGTTCTTC.

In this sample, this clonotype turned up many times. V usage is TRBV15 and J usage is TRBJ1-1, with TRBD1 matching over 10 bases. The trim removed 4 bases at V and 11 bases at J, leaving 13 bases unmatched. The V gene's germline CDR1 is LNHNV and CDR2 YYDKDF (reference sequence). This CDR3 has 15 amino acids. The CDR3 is CATSMKSPGQGRAFF. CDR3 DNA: TGTGCCACCAGCATGAAGAGTCCGGGACAGGGGCGGGCTTTCTTT.

For the CDR3, the DNA is TGCGCCAGCAGCCAAGCCCCTACTTTCAATGAGCAGTTCTTC. Translated: CASSQAPTFNEQFF. The chain has TRBV4-3 and TRBJ2-1; no reliable D call. The CDR3 has 14 residues. Germline V gene sequence: CDR1 LGHNA, CDR2 YSLEER. Deletions cut 1 base from V and 6 bases from J, with 10 bases between.

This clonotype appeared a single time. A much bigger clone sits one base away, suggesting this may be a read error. CDR3 residues: CASSLQTAGLIKMNTEAFF. The CDR3 DNA is TGTGCCAGCAGCCTTCAAACTGCGGGACTTATTAAGATGAACACTGAAGCTTTCTTT. The rearrangement uses TRBV4-2 and TRBJ1-1; perhaps TRBD1 as D (5 bases). The CDR3 loop spans 19 amino acids. Germline-derived CDR1 and CDR2 are LGHNA and YNFKEQ. The germline V and J ends were trimmed by 4 bases and 0 bases, with 24 bases remaining between them.

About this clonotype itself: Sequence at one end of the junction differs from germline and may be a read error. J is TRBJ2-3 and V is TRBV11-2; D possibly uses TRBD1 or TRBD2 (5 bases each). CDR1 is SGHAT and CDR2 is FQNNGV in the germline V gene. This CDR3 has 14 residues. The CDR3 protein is CASSLWGSRDTQYF. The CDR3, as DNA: TGTGCCAGCAGCTTATGGGGGAGCAGAGATACGCAGTATTTT.

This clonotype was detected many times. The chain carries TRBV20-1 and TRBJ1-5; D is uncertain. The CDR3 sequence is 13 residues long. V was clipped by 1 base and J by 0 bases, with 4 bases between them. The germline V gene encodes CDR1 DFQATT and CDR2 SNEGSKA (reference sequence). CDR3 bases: TGCAGTGCTAGAGTATATAGCAATCAGCCCCAGCATTTT. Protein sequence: CSARVYSNQPQHF.

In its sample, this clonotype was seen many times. The CDR3 protein is CAIRFSPTDTQYF. CDR3 bases: TGTGCCATCAGGTTTTCTCCCACAGATACGCAGTATTTT. V usage is TRBV10-3 and J usage is TRBJ2-3; no reliable D call. Trimming shortened V by 6 bases and J by 2 bases, and 9 bases separated the two germline ends. Germline V CDR1 and CDR2: ENHRY, SYGVKD. This CDR3 is 13 amino acids long.

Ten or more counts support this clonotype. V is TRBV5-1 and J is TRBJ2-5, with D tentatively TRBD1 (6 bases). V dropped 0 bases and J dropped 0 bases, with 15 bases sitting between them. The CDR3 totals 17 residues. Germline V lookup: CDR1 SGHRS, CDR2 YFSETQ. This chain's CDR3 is CASSLGGRERYQETQYF. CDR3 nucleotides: TGCGCCAGCAGCTTGGGGGGGCGAGAGAGGTACCAAGAGACCCAGTACTTC. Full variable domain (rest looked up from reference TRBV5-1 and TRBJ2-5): KAGVTQTPRYLIKTRGQQVTLSCSPISGHRSVSWYQQTPGQGLQFLFEYFSETQRNKGNFPGRFSGRQFSNSRSEMNVSTLELGDSALYLCASSLGGRERYQETQYFGPGTRLLVL.

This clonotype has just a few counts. The CDR3 DNA sequence: TGTGCCATCAGCGGACAGGGTGGCAATGAGCAGTTCTTC. It specifies CAISGQGGNEQFF. The V call is TRBV10-3, the J call TRBJ2-1; 8 nucleotides match TRBD1. Per the germline V gene, CDR1 is ENHRY and CDR2 is SYGVKD. The CDR3 has 13 amino acids. Trimming took 6 bases from V and 6 from J; bases not matched to a gene: 4.